Listed below are T cell receptor beta chains from one sample, sequenced in a study of regulatory T cells in long-lasting Graves disease. TCRdb reanalysed the multiplex PCR reads using MiXCR and keeps one entry per CDR3 protein. The sample consists of a few hundred thousand distinct CDR3 sequences, 22% of them appearing once. The input for sequencing was peripheral blood mononuclear cells (PBMCs), taken when the disease was refractory, from a patient treated with antithyroid drugs. The receptors originated from a female donor with Graves disease. Each CDR3 is given with its conserved first and last residue. A D gene is named only where the DNA matches it firmly. Some rows have no size entry. The others give once, few or many, or a class for an expanded clone.

TRBJ2-5,many,TRBD2,TRBV12-3/TRBV12-4,15,TGTGCCAGCAGTATGAGCGGGAGGGTCCAAGAGACCCAGTACTTC,CASSMSGRVQETQYF
TRBJ1-5,few,NA,TRBV6-1,17,TGTGCCAGCAGTGAAGCGGGGGGTACTAGAAGGGATCAGCCCCAGCATTTT,CASSEAGGTRRDQPQHF
TRBJ2-7,few,NA,TRBV27,14,TGTGCCAGCAGTCCCGGCCTAGTGTCCTACGAGCAGTACTTC,CASSPGLVSYEQYF
TRBJ2-5,NA,TRBD1,TRBV11-2,14,TGTGCCAGCAGCACAGGACAGGTCCAAGAGACCCAGTACTTC,CASSTGQVQETQYF
TRBJ2-7,NA,TRBD2,TRBV3-1,14,TGTGCCAGCAGCCAAGAGTCTAGCGGTTACGAGCAGTACTTC,CASSQESSGYEQYF
TRBJ2-7,few,NA,TRBV6-1,13,TGTGCCAGCAGCCTTGAATACTCCTACGAGCAGTACTTC,CASSLEYSYEQYF
TRBJ1-5,NA,NA,TRBV29-1,13,TGCAGCGTTGGTCAAGCCTTCAATCAGCCCCAGCATTTT,CSVGQAFNQPQHF
TRBJ1-4,few,NA,TRBV4-1,15,TGCGCCAGCAGCCAGATCAATACGGGGAATGAAAAACTGTTTTTT,CASSQINTGNEKLFF
TRBJ2-3,NA,NA,TRBV29-1,17,TGCAGCGCGGACAGTTATAGGACCGTCCACCCCACAGATACGCAGTATTTT,CSADSYRTVHPTDTQYF
TRBJ1-4,few,TRBD1,TRBV30,16,TGTGCCTGGAGTCTGAGGTTGGGGACAGCAAATGAAAAACTGTTTTTT,CAWSLRLGTANEKLFF
TRBJ2-7,few,NA,TRBV11-2,14,TGTGCCAGCAGCTTATTTAGCGCGGGGCGGGAGCAGTACTTC,CASSLFSAGREQYF
TRBJ2-7,many,NA,TRBV28,14,TGTGCCAGCAGTTCCCCACTGAGCTCCTACGAGCAGTACTTC,CASSSPLSSYEQYF
TRBJ2-7,few,NA,TRBV6-2/TRBV6-3,14,TGTGCCAGCAGTTACGGGGCGGGAACCTACGAGCAGTACTTC,CASSYGAGTYEQYF
TRBJ2-7,few,NA,TRBV9,14,TGTGCCAGCAGCGGGCTGACGAGCTCCTACGAGCAGTACTTC,CASSGLTSSYEQYF
TRBJ2-7,NA,NA,TRBV7-9,14,TGTGCCAGCAGCCTAATTGGCGGGAACTACGAGCAGTACTTC,CASSLIGGNYEQYF
TRBJ1-4,NA,NA,TRBV19,14,TGTGCTACGAAAAGTGGCAGGGAGGATGAAAAACTGTTTTTT,CATKSGREDEKLFF
TRBJ2-7,few,NA,TRBV18,13,TGTGCCAGCTCACCACAAACTAAGGACGGGCAGTACTTC,CASSPQTKDGQYF
TRBJ1-3,NA,NA,TRBV6-1,15,TGTGCCAGCAGTAGTTTCGCGAACAATGGAAACACCATATATTTT,CASSSFANNGNTIYF
TRBJ2-7,few,TRBD1,TRBV2,13,TGTGCCAGCCTCCGGGACAGTACCTACGAGCAGTACTTC,CASLRDSTYEQYF
TRBJ1-1,few,NA,TRBV6-1,14,TGTGCCAGCAGTCGTCTCCGGGTGAACACTGAAGCTTTCTTT,CASSRLRVNTEAFF
TRBJ1-1,NA,NA,TRBV29-1,13,TGCAGCGTTGCGAGGGAAATGAACACTGAAGCTTTCTTT,CSVAREMNTEAFF
TRBJ1-3,few,NA,TRBV20-1,17,TGCAGTGCGAACGTCAGGGGTTCGAAGAGCTCTGGAAACACCATATATTTT,CSANVRGSKSSGNTIYF
TRBJ1-1,many,NA,TRBV7-2,16,TGTGCCAGCAGCCCCGCCTCTGGACGGGTGAACACTGAAGCTTTCTTT,CASSPASGRVNTEAFF
TRBJ2-2,NA,TRBD1,TRBV6-5,16,TGTGCCAGCAGATACGGACAGGGAGGTTCCACCGGGGAGCTGTTTTTT,CASRYGQGGSTGELFF
TRBJ1-2,NA,TRBD1,TRBV6-2/TRBV6-3,14,TGTGCCAGCAGATTGACAGGGGGAGGCTATGGCTACACCTTC,CASRLTGGGYGYTF
TRBJ2-6,many,NA,TRBV6-5,18,TGTGCCAGCAGTTACCGGGACTTGAAAAACTCTGGGGCCAACGTCCTGACTTTC,CASSYRDLKNSGANVLTF
TRBJ2-7,few,NA,TRBV30,13,TGTGCCTGGAGTATCGCCACTGACTACGAGCAGTACTTC,CAWSIATDYEQYF
TRBJ2-7,few,TRBD1,TRBV20-1,14,TGCAGTGCTAGTGGGACAGGCGCTATCTACGAGCAGTACTTC,CSASGTGAIYEQYF
TRBJ2-3,NA,NA,TRBV19,11,TGTGCCAGTAGTATGGGAGATACGCAGTATTTT,CASSMGDTQYF
TRBJ1-1,many,TRBD1,TRBV28,15,TGTGCCAGCAGTTTTGGGGACAGAACTAACACTGAAGCTTTCTTT,CASSFGDRTNTEAFF
TRBJ2-2,many,NA,TRBV24-1,13,TGTGCCACCAGTGACCACAACACCGGGGAGCTGTTTTTT,CATSDHNTGELFF
TRBJ2-7,once,TRBD1,TRBV24-1,14,TGTGCCACCAGTGACCGGACAGGGTGGGGCGAGCAGTACTTC,CATSDRTGWGEQYF
TRBJ2-5,many,TRBD1,TRBV28,15,TGTGCCAGCAGTTCCCACCCGGACAGGGAAGAGACCCAGTACTTC,CASSSHPDREETQYF
TRBJ1-6,few,TRBD1,TRBV6-1,14,TGTGCCAGCAGCGACAGGGGCGACAATTCACCCCTCCACTTT,CASSDRGDNSPLHF
TRBJ2-2,few,TRBD1,TRBV28,17,TGTGCCAGCAGTTTATACGCGACAGGGGTAAACACCGGGGAGCTGTTTTTT,CASSLYATGVNTGELFF
TRBJ1-5,NA,NA,TRBV27,14,TGTGCCAGCGGTTTATACGGTAGCAATCAGCCCCAGCATTTT,CASGLYGSNQPQHF
TRBJ2-5,many,NA,TRBV6-1,15,TGTGCCAGCAGCGAAAGACAGGCGTACCAAGAGACCCAGTACTTC,CASSERQAYQETQYF
TRBJ2-7,NA,TRBD2,TRBV20-1,17,TGCAGTGCTAGGAGGGCCGGACTAGCGGATAGCTCCTACGAGCAGTACTTC,CSARRAGLADSSYEQYF
TRBJ1-1,few,TRBD1,TRBV29-1,15,TGCAGCGTTGAAGTGTCAGGGGGCGGGAGCACTGAAGCTTTCTTT,CSVEVSGGGSTEAFF
TRBJ2-5,few,NA,TRBV20-1,12,TGCAGTGCTAGGTCCCGGAGGGAGACCCAGTACTTC,CSARSRRETQYF
TRBJ2-1,NA,TRBD2,TRBV20-1,18,TGCAGTGCTAGAGTTACCCACCCGGGGCGGGAGGCCGCCGGTGGGCAGTTCTTC,CSARVTHPGREAAGGQFF
TRBJ2-7,many,TRBD1,TRBV7-6,16,TGTGCCAGCAGCTTAGCGGCGGGGACAGGGGGCGGCGAGCAGTACTTC,CASSLAAGTGGGEQYF
TRBJ2-3,NA,TRBD2,TRBV7-6,18,TGTGCCAGCAGCAACAGACTAGCGGGAGGGGGCCACACAGATACGCAGTATTTT,CASSNRLAGGGHTDTQYF
TRBJ2-5,NA,NA,TRBV6-1,16,TGTGCCAGCACTATCACAGGGCCTAGCGGACAAGAGACCCAGTACTTC,CASTITGPSGQETQYF
TRBJ2-7,many,NA,TRBV11-1,12,TGTGCCAGCAGCCCGGGCCCCTACGAGCAGTACTTC,CASSPGPYEQYF
TRBJ2-2,NA,TRBD2,TRBV5-5,18,TGTGCCAGCAGCTTTAGGTTTGGACTAGCGGGAGAAACCGGGGAGCTGTTTTTT,CASSFRFGLAGETGELFF
TRBJ2-7,many,TRBD2,TRBV10-1,14,TGCGCCAGCAGTGAGGGACTAGATCCCTACGAGCAGTACTTC,CASSEGLDPYEQYF
TRBJ2-5,many,NA,TRBV7-2,14,TGTGCCAGCAGCTCCGACAGGAACCAAGAGACCCAGTACTTC,CASSSDRNQETQYF
TRBJ2-2,many,NA,TRBV28,14,TGTGCCAGCAGTTTATTAGGGGATTCCGGGGAGCTGTTTTTT,CASSLLGDSGELFF
TRBJ2-7,few,NA,TRBV27,15,TGTGCCAGCAGTTTTGGTCAGGCGACCTCTGGCGAGCAGTACTTC,CASSFGQATSGEQYF
TRBJ2-7,many,TRBD1,TRBV10-3,11,TGTGCCAGTACAGGGGGAGAGGAGCAGTACTTC,CASTGGEEQYF
TRBJ1-1,few,NA,TRBV10-3,13,TGTGCCATCAGTGGAGGGCTGAACACTGAAGCTTTCTTT,CAISGGLNTEAFF